Included here is one TCR beta chain sequence, with context. The target antigen is unknown. Produced via immunoSEQ multiplex PCR; TCRdb's table is partial and in-frame only. The sample shows 40,000 to 55,000 clones, roughly 89% of them seen only once. The data stem from a study of neoadjuvant nivolumab and ipilimumab in lung cancer. Regarding the study as a whole: TCR sequencing covered a small number of samples. Higher pretherapy blood TCR richness went with higher resected-tumor richness.

CDR3 length equals 17 residues. Germline-derived CDR1 and CDR2 are SGDLS and YYNGEE. The V end was cut by 2 bases, the J end by 0 bases, with 12 bases between. The TCR originated in an adult with non-small cell lung cancer. Some clones in this sample may be carry-over from other donors' samples. The chain joins TRBV9 to TRBJ2-6, with no clear D. The input for sequencing was blood, taken before neoadjuvant nivolumab, alone or with ipilimumab. In DNA form, the CDR3 reads TGTGCCAGCAGCGTCTCCCCGACGCTCTCTGGGGCCAACGTCCTGACTTTC. Translated: CASSVSPTLSGANVLTF. The whole variable domain, filled in from reference TRBV9 and TRBJ2-6, reads DSGVTQTPKHLITATGQRVTLRCSPRSGDLSVYWYQQSLDQGLQFLIQYYNGEERAKGNILERFSAQQFPDLHSELNLSSLELGDSALYFCASSVSPTLSGANVLTFGAGSRLTVL.